The 21 T cell receptor beta chains below were found in one sample sequenced in a study of blood T cell repertoires in COVID-19. Method: immunoSEQ multiplex PCR; TCRdb's copy keeps in-frame clones and lacks some. The top ten clones hold around 0.77% of a sample with roughly 190,000 clones, about nine tenths of them seen once. Sequencing input: PBMCs or T cells enriched from blood (not recorded which). The receptors shown here come from a woman under 30 who had recovered from COVID-19.

V usage is TRBV16 and J usage is TRBJ1-1; unclear D gene. V was cut by 0 bases and J by 10 bases, with 18 bases left in between. This CDR3 comprises 15 residues. Germline assignment: CDR1 KGHSY and CDR2 FQNENV. CDR3 in DNA: TGTGCCAGCAGCCAATCGGGGAGCTTACTGCCAAGAGCTTTCTTT. It translates to CASSQSGSLLPRAFF. The full variable domain, completed using reference TRBV16 and TRBJ1-1, is GEEVAQTPKHLVRGEGQKAKLYCAPIKGHSYVFWYQQVLKNEFKFLISFQNENVFDETGMPKERFSAKCLPNSPCSLEIQATKLEDSAVYFCASSQSGSLLPRAFFGQGTRLTVV.

J is TRBJ2-1 and V is TRBV29-1; 11 bases align to TRBD2. The CDR3 runs 14 residues. J was trimmed by 9 bases and V by 7 bases; bases with no gene match: 11. Germline V gene lookup returns CDR1 SQVTM and CDR2 ANQGSEA. This CDR3 reads CSAILSGRAPEQFF. CDR3 nucleotide sequence: TGCAGCGCTATACTTAGCGGGAGGGCCCCTGAGCAGTTCTTC.

The chain carries TRBV11-2 and TRBJ1-4; the match to TRBD1 covers 7 bases. This CDR3 region has 16 residues. CDR1 is SGHAT and CDR2 is FQNNGV in the germline V gene. Trimming at V came to 4 bases and at J to 10 bases, leaving 15 bases not matched to a gene. Here the CDR3 DNA reads TGTGCCAGCAGCTCAAATATAAGACAGGGTGGCGGAAAACTGTTTTTT. Its protein product is CASSSNIRQGGGKLFF.

CDR3 bases: TGTGCCAGCAACCCAGGGGGAAATGAAAAACTGTTTTTT. The encoded protein is CASNPGGNEKLFF. V and J are TRBV28 and TRBJ1-4; 7 bases line up with TRBD1. Looked up from germline, CDR1 is MDHEN and CDR2 is SYDVKM. J gave up 5 bases and V 7 bases, and 4 bases lay outside the gene matches. This CDR3 spans 13 amino acids.

V is TRBV29-1 and J is TRBJ2-1; D perhaps matches TRBD1 (5 bases). V lost 2 bases and J lost 6, with 14 bases in between. The CDR3 is 14 residues long. CDR1 and CDR2 (germline): SQVTM, ANQGSEA. CDR3 nucleotides: TGCAGCGTTGAACTAGGGGCAGGGCCCAATGAGCAGTTCTTC. Protein product: CSVELGAGPNEQFF.

The rearrangement links TRBV28 to TRBJ2-5; D remains ambiguous. CDR1 and CDR2 from the germline V gene are MDHEN and SYDVKM. This CDR3 contains 12 residues. Trimming took off 5 bases at V and 5 bases at J, with 9 bases between the two ends. In nucleotides, the CDR3 is TGTGCCAGCAGTCCCCCCCTGGAGACCCAGTACTTC. It yields the protein CASSPPLETQYF.

V usage is TRBV18 and J usage is TRBJ2-7, with a tentative D call TRBD1 (6 bases). Trimming took 3 bases from V and 5 from J, leaving 17 bases between them. Germline loops: CDR1 KGHSH, CDR2 LQKENI. This CDR3 has 15 residues. The CDR3 nucleotides are TGTGCCAGCTCACCGCCCGAACAGGGAAAAAACGAGCAGTACTTC. This translates into CASSPPEQGKNEQYF.

The chain carries TRBV19 and TRBJ2-1; 15 nucleotides match TRBD2. The CDR3 runs to 16 residues. V lost 3 bases and J lost 9; bases outside the gene matches: 6. CDR1 and CDR2 (germline): LNHDA, SQIVND (reference sequence). The CDR3 sequence: CASSMGLAGGIGEQFF. In DNA, the CDR3 is TGTGCCAGTAGTATGGGACTAGCGGGAGGTATCGGTGAGCAGTTCTTC.

This chain joins TRBV4-1 and TRBJ1-3; TRBD1 matches at 11 bases. CDR1 and CDR2 (germline): MGHRA, YSYEKL. The CDR3 runs to 19 residues. V dropped 2 bases and J dropped 1; count of bases not matched to a gene: 10. The CDR3 nucleotides are TGCGCCAGCAGCCAACCCCGGGACAGGGGGTTTGCATCTGGAAACACCATATATTTT. It codes for CASSQPRDRGFASGNTIYF.

This clone has just one count. The V gene is TRBV5-1, the J gene TRBJ2-5; TRBD2 aligns across 8 bases. Germline V gene lookup returns CDR1 SGHRS and CDR2 YFSETQ. This CDR3 comprises 12 residues. The ends lost 4 bases at V and 5 bases at J; junction bases unmatched: 1. The CDR3: CASSPGGETQYF. The CDR3 nucleotides are TGCGCCAGCAGCCCGGGGGGGGAGACCCAGTACTTC.

This chain joins TRBV15 and TRBJ2-3; TRBD2 is a possible D gene (5 bases). V was pared by 0 bases and J by 4 bases, with 17 bases between. CDR3 length: 17 residues. CDR1 LNHNV and CDR2 YYDKDF come from the germline V gene (reference sequence). As DNA, the CDR3 is TGTGCCACCAGCAGAGAAAGCCGAGAGCTAGCAGCAGATACGCAGTATTTT. Protein: CATSRESRELAADTQYF.

This clone was seen a handful of times. This sequence joins TRBV19 and TRBJ1-5; the D gene is possibly TRBD1 (6 bases). The CDR3 is made up of 15 amino acids. The germline V gene encodes CDR1 LNHDA and CDR2 SQIVND (reference sequence). V was shortened by 6 bases and J by 7 bases, with 19 bases between the two germline ends. CDR3 region: CASSNLVGAWQPQHF. For the CDR3, the DNA is TGTGCCAGTAGCAATCTTGTGGGGGCTTGGCAGCCCCAGCATTTT.

In its sample, this clone was seen a few times. The CDR3 here is CASSPIDQGYYTF. In DNA, the CDR3 is TGTGCCAGCAGCCCAATCGACCAGGGGTACTACACCTTC. V usage is TRBV11-1 and J usage is TRBJ1-2, with D maybe TRBD1 (6 bases). V shed 5 bases and J shed 10 bases, with 17 bases lying between them. The CDR3 runs 13 residues. CDR1 and CDR2 (germline): SGHAT, FQDESV (reference sequence).

The chain recombines TRBV28 with TRBJ2-2; 9 bases align to TRBD1. The length of the CDR3 is 20 residues. CDR1 MDHEN and CDR2 SYDVKM come from the germline V gene. V lost 2 bases, J lost 7 bases, and 20 bases stayed unmatched. CDR3 amino acids: CASSLTGGAGIWRLIGELFF. The CDR3 DNA reads as TGTGCCAGCAGTTTAACAGGGGGCGCTGGAATTTGGAGATTAATCGGGGAGCTGTTTTTT.

The chain has TRBV5-1 and TRBJ2-5; TRBD2 matches 7 bases. V trimming: 0 bases; J trimming: 5 bases; junction bases outside the gene matches: 13. The length of the CDR3 is 17 residues. The germline gives CDR1 SGHRS, CDR2 YFSETQ. The CDR3 nucleotides read TGCGCCAGCAGCTTGGCCCTTTCCGTGGGAGGGATGGAGACCCAGTACTTC. Protein product: CASSLALSVGGMETQYF.

In this sample, this clone turned up once. This sequence joins TRBV9 and TRBJ2-2, with TRBD2 matching over 7 bases. This CDR3 is built from 15 residues. The J segment lost 7 bases and the V segment lost 0 bases, leaving 6 bases of the junction unmatched. Per the germline V gene, CDR1 is SGDLS and CDR2 is YYNGEE. CDR3 in amino acids: CASSVEAGFGGELFF. CDR3 sequence (DNA): TGTGCCAGCAGCGTAGAAGCGGGGTTTGGCGGGGAGCTGTTTTTT.

By share, this clone ranks as medium-sized. The chain links TRBV7-9 to TRBJ2-3, with 7 bases lining up with TRBD2. V was pared by 5 bases and J by 2 bases, with 10 bases of the junction left unmatched. CDR1 is SEHNR, CDR2 FQNEAQ, per germline (reference sequence). The CDR3 is 16 residues long. CDR3 coding DNA: TGTGCCAGCAGCCCTCGGGCTAGCGGCCTCACAGATACGCAGTATTTT. Its translation is CASSPRASGLTDTQYF.

This chain joins TRBV7-8 and TRBJ2-3; 10 bases align to TRBD1. Trimming cost V 5 bases and J 6 bases; bases outside gene matches: 17. The germline gives CDR1 SGHVS, CDR2 FQNEAQ. The length of the CDR3 is 18 residues. The CDR3 DNA reads as TGTGCCAGCAGCCCTCGGGGGGTGGGACAGGGGTTGTGGGATACGCAGTATTTT. It translates to CASSPRGVGQGLWDTQYF.

With regard to this clone: The sample has other DNA sequences that encode this CDR3 too. V is TRBV3-1 (or the pseudogene TRBV3-2) and J is TRBJ2-1, with 8 bases identical to TRBD2. The germline gives CDR1 LGHDT, CDR2 YNNKEL (reference sequence). V trimming: 3 bases; J trimming: 3 bases; junction bases outside the gene matches: 4. The CDR3 is 15 residues long. CDR3 residues: CASSQGTSSYNEQFF. Here the CDR3 DNA reads TGTGCCAGCAGCCAGGGGACTAGTAGCTACAATGAGCAGTTCTTC.

The J gene is TRBJ1-1, the V gene TRBV7-8; D remains ambiguous. V was cut by 5 bases and J by 8 bases, with 12 bases left in between. Looked up from germline, CDR1 is SGHVS and CDR2 is FQNEAQ. The CDR3 spans 12 residues. The CDR3 region is CASSPDNQEAFF. The CDR3 nucleotides read TGTGCCAGCAGCCCCGATAACCAGGAAGCTTTCTTT.

This clone was detected once. V is TRBV6-5 and J is TRBJ2-1, with 8 nucleotides matching TRBD2. The V segment lost 6 bases and the J segment 0 bases; nucleotides outside the gene matches: 4. CDR3 length: 15 residues. CDR1 and CDR2 from the germline V gene are MNHEY and SVGAGI. The CDR3 nucleotides are TGTGCCAGCAGCCGCGGGAGGAGCTCCTACAATGAGCAGTTCTTC. The encoded protein is CASSRGRSSYNEQFF.